One and the same sample provided the 15 T cell receptor beta chains below, sequenced in a study of blood T cell repertoires in COVID-19. Assay: immunoSEQ multiplex PCR; the TCRdb copy retains only in-frame clones and omits some. Of 150,000 to 200,000 clones listed, approximately 86% were seen once; the top ten hold less than 1%. Sequencing used peripheral blood. The receptors originated from a man in his late teens or twenties with acute or convalescent COVID-19.

This clone was seen a few times. V and J are TRBV23-1 and TRBJ1-6; D is perhaps TRBD1 (6 bases). TRBV23-1 is labeled an ORF, and its function is uncertain. The CDR3 is made up of 18 amino acids. Trimming removed 2 bases at V and 8 bases at J, with 22 bases between. The CDR3 loop reads CASSQRQERKEMDSPLHF. The CDR3 DNA sequence: TGCGCCAGCAGTCAACGACAGGAGCGCAAAGAAATGGATTCACCCCTCCACTTT.

This chain uses TRBV28 with TRBJ1-6; 7 bases agree with TRBD1. J gave up 0 bases and V 7 bases, and 12 bases lay outside the gene matches. Germline-derived CDR1 and CDR2 are MDHEN and SYDVKM. This CDR3 is built from 18 residues. The CDR3 sequence is CASTSETGPSSYNSPLHF. The CDR3 nucleotides read TGTGCCAGCACTTCGGAGACAGGGCCTAGCTCCTATAATTCACCCCTCCACTTT.

This clone appeared a few times. V and J are TRBV7-9 and TRBJ2-3, with 7 nucleotides matching TRBD2. CDR1 and CDR2 (germline): SEHNR, FQNEAQ (reference sequence). The trim removed 5 bases at V and 7 bases at J, leaving 9 bases unmatched. The CDR3 length is 14 residues. DNA for the CDR3: TGTGCCAGCAGCCCCGGGGGGTATACATATACGCAGTATTTT. Translated: CASSPGGYTYTQYF.

This clone was picked up a small number of times. The chain links TRBV30 to TRBJ1-5; 7 bases fit TRBD1. V was clipped by 1 base and J by 2 bases; unmatched bases: 5. The CDR3 runs 15 residues. Germline CDR1 GTSNPN, CDR2 SVGIG (reference sequence). CDR3 in DNA: TGTGCCTGGAGTGCCCGGACAGGCGGCAATCAGCCCCAGCATTTT. Protein sequence: CAWSARTGGNQPQHF.

The chain recombines TRBV4-2 with TRBJ1-1; 11 bases match TRBD1. Trimming took 4 bases from V and 3 from J; bases not matched to a gene: 4. The CDR3 is 15 amino acids. The germline V gene encodes CDR1 LGHNA and CDR2 YNFKEQ. The DNA of the CDR3 is TGTGCCAGCAGCCGAGGACAGGGGGCGGACACTGAAGCTTTCTTT. Protein product: CASSRGQGADTEAFF.

This clone showed up just a few times. J is TRBJ1-2 and V is TRBV11-2, with TRBD1 matching over 7 bases. Per the germline V gene, CDR1 is SGHAT and CDR2 is FQNNGV. The junction had 5 bases not matched to a gene; V was cut back by 2 bases and J by 5 bases. The CDR3 has 14 amino acids. CDR3 loop: CASSLFGTAYGYTF. The CDR3 DNA reads as TGTGCCAGCAGCTTATTCGGGACAGCTTATGGCTACACCTTC.

The chain has TRBV9 and TRBJ2-6; TRBD1 might be the D (6 bases). The V end lost 3 bases, the J end lost 0 bases, and 22 bases lay between the germline ends. CDR1 and CDR2 from the germline V gene are SGDLS and YYNGEE. The CDR3 has 20 residues. This chain's CDR3 is CASSAGTQTWSLSGANVLTF. DNA for the CDR3: TGTGCCAGCAGCGCCGGGACACAGACCTGGAGCCTCTCTGGGGCCAACGTCCTGACTTTC.

V is TRBV4-1 and J is TRBJ1-2; TRBD1 agrees at 9 bases. The V gene's germline CDR1 is MGHRA and CDR2 YSYEKL. V was pared by 4 bases and J by 4 bases, with 10 bases of the junction left unmatched. The CDR3 contains 16 residues. The CDR3 is CASSPPGQGLGYGYTF. The CDR3 DNA is TGCGCCAGCAGCCCCCCGGGACAGGGTTTAGGCTATGGCTACACCTTC.

This clone showed up just a few times. The rearrangement uses TRBV6-5 and TRBJ1-1; D gene uncertain. Germline V lookup: CDR1 MNHEY, CDR2 SVGAGI. The CDR3 is 14 residues long. Between the trimmed V and J ends, which lost 6 bases and 5 bases, there was a span of 16 bases. The CDR3 region has the DNA TGTGCCAGCAGCCTGAACCCACCAGGAACTGAAGCTTTCTTT. The encoded protein is CASSLNPPGTEAFF.

This chain uses TRBV6-1 with TRBJ1-3, with 9 bases fitting TRBD1. The CDR3 contains 18 residues. V was clipped by 4 bases and J by 0 bases; unmatched bases: 10. Germline V gene data show CDR1 as MNHNS and CDR2 as SASEGT. For the CDR3, the DNA is TGTGCCAGCAGTGCGCGGGACAGGGTCCTTCCCTCTGGAAACACCATATATTTT. Amino acid sequence: CASSARDRVLPSGNTIYF.

V gene TRBV28 combines with J gene TRBJ1-1, with 10 bases fitting TRBD1. Trimming took 6 bases from V and 5 from J; bases not matched to a gene: 6. CDR3 length equals 14 residues. Germline V gives CDR1 MDHEN, CDR2 SYDVKM. The CDR3 protein is CASRPTGGGTEAFF. Written as DNA, the CDR3 is TGTGCCAGCAGGCCGACAGGGGGCGGAACTGAAGCTTTCTTT.

The chain links TRBV7-9 to TRBJ2-3, with a weak D call TRBD1 (5 bases). V lost 1 base, J lost 2 bases, and 10 bases lay in between. The CDR3 runs to 15 residues. Germline assignment: CDR1 SEHNR and CDR2 FQNEAQ (reference sequence). Written as DNA, the CDR3 is TGTGCCAGCAGCTTAGAACAGGTTTTCACAGATACGCAGTATTTT. Residues: CASSLEQVFTDTQYF.

The V call is TRBV18, the J call TRBJ1-1; D perhaps matches TRBD1 (6 bases). Trimming removed 3 bases from V and 3 bases from J, with 14 bases in between. CDR1 and CDR2 (germline): KGHSH, LQKENI. The CDR3 is made up of 15 amino acids. DNA of the CDR3: TGTGCCAGCTCACCTCCAGGGGTTTGGGACACTGAAGCTTTCTTT. Translation gives CASSPPGVWDTEAFF.

The CDR3 bases are TGTGCCAGCAGCTTACGGCCAGGGAACACCGGGGAGCTGTTTTTT. Amino acid sequence: CASSLRPGNTGELFF. The rearrangement joins TRBV7-9 to TRBJ2-2; D is ambiguous. The CDR3 has 15 amino acids. The germline V gene encodes CDR1 SEHNR and CDR2 FQNEAQ (reference sequence). V was pared by 2 bases and J by 1 base, with 8 bases between.

This chain joins TRBV7-9 and TRBJ2-7; tentatively, D is TRBD1 (6 bases). Trimming took off 4 bases at V and 4 bases at J, with 14 bases between the two ends. The germline gives CDR1 SEHNR, CDR2 FQNEAQ (reference sequence). The CDR3 contains 14 residues. The CDR3 sequence: CASSSPGTYYEQYF. DNA for the CDR3: TGTGCCAGCAGCTCACCCGGGACATATTACGAGCAGTACTTC.